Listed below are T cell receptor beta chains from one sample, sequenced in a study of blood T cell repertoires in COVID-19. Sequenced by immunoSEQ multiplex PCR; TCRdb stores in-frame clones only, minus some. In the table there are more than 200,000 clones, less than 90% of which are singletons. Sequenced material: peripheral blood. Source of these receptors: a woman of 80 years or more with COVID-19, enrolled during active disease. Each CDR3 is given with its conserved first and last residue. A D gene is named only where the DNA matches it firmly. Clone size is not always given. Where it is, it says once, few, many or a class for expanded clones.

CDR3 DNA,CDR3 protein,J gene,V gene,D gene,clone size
TGCGCCAGCAGCTTAGACAGAAGGGGCTTCGAGCAGTACTTC,CASSLDRRGFEQYF,TRBJ2-7,TRBV4-1,-,-
TGTGCCAGTAAGGGGCCCGGAAACACCATATATTTT,CASKGPGNTIYF,TRBJ1-3,TRBV19,-,-
TGTGCCAGCAGCCAAGAACACGGCTACACCTTC,CASSQEHGYTF,TRBJ1-2,TRBV3-1/TRBV3-2,-,-
TGTGCCAGCAGCTCCTCCTCAGGGATTCCTGGCTACACCTTC,CASSSSSGIPGYTF,TRBJ1-2,TRBV7-8,-,-
TGTGCCAGCACACGGGAACCGGCTTCACCCCTCCACTTT,CASTREPASPLHF,TRBJ1-6,TRBV5-5,-,-
TGTGCCAGCAGTTTCACAGGGGCGCGACCCTACGAGCAGTACTTC,CASSFTGARPYEQYF,TRBJ2-7,TRBV28,TRBD1,-
TGTGCCAGCAGCTCGCCGGGACAGAAGATGAACACTGAAGCTTTCTTT,CASSSPGQKMNTEAFF,TRBJ1-1,TRBV7-2,TRBD1,-
TGTGCCAGCAGTTCCCGACAGATCAATGAGCAGTTCTTC,CASSSRQINEQFF,TRBJ2-1,TRBV6-5,-,-
TGTGCCAGCAGCCTTACTAGCGGGGGGGGAAGAGATACGCAGTATTTT,CASSLTSGGGRDTQYF,TRBJ2-3,TRBV3-1/TRBV3-2,TRBD2,-
TGTGCCAGCAGCGTACGAGACAGTTTCAACACTGAAGCTTTCTTT,CASSVRDSFNTEAFF,TRBJ1-1,TRBV9,-,-
TGTGCCAGCAGTTACGTTGGCGGGGGGGCAGATACGCAGTATTTT,CASSYVGGGADTQYF,TRBJ2-3,TRBV6-6,TRBD2,once
TGTGCCAGTAGGGACAGGCTGAACACTGAAGCTTTCTTT,CASRDRLNTEAFF,TRBJ1-1,TRBV11-2,TRBD1,-
TGTGCCAGCAGTCCTAGCGGGGGCTCCAGTGAAAAACTGTTTTTT,CASSPSGGSSEKLFF,TRBJ1-4,TRBV27,-,-
TGTGCCAGCCGTGAGTCGGGGGGAGCTAACTATGGCTACACCTTC,CASRESGGANYGYTF,TRBJ1-2,TRBV7-3,-,-